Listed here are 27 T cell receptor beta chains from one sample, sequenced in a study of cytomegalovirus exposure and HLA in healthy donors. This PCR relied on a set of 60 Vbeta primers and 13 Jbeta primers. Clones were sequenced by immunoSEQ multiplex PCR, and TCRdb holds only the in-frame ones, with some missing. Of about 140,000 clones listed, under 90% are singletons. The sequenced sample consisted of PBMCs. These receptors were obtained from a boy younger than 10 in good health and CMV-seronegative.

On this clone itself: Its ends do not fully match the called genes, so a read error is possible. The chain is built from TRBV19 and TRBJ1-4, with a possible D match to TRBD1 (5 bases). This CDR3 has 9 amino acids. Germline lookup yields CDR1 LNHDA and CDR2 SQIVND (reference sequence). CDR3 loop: CASNGHSLF. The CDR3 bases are TGTGCCTCGAACGGACATTCCCTATTT.

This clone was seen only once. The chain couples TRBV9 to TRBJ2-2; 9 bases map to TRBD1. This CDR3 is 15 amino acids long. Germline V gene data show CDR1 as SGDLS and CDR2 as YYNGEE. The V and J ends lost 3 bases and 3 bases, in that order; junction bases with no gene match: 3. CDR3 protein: CASSDRDRDTGELFF. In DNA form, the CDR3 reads TGTGCCAGCAGCGACCGGGACAGGGACACCGGGGAGCTGTTTTTT.

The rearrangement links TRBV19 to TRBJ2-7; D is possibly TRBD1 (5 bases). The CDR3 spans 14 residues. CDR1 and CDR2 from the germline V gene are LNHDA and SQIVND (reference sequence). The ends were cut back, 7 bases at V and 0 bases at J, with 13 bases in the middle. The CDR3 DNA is TGTGCCAGTACCCTGGACATCGCCTCCTACGAGCAGTACTTC. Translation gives CASTLDIASYEQYF.

The CDR3 reads CASRSGGRAQLNTEAFF. The CDR3 DNA reads as TGTGCCAGCAGATCAGGGGGACGGGCCCAGTTGAACACTGAAGCTTTCTTT. The genes are TRBV7-3 and TRBJ1-1, with 7 nucleotides matching TRBD1. The junction had 13 bases not matched to a gene; V was cut back by 6 bases and J by 0 bases. CDR3 length equals 17 residues. The germline V gene encodes CDR1 SGHTA and CDR2 FQGTGA.

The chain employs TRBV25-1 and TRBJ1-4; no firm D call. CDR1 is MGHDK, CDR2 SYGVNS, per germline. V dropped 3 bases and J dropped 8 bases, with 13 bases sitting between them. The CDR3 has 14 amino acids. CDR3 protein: CASSELTAAEKLFF. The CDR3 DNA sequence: TGTGCCAGCAGTGAGCTAACCGCGGCCGAAAAACTGTTTTTT.

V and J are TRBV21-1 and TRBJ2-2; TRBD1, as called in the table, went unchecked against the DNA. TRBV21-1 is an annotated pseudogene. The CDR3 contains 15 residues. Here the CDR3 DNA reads TGTGCCAGCAGCAAGCATACAGGGTTCACCGGGGAGCTGTTTTTT. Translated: CASSKHTGFTGELFF.

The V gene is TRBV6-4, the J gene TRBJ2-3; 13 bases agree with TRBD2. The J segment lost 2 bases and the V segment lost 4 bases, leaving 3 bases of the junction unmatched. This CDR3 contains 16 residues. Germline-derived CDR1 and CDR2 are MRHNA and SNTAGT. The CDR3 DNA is TGTGCCAGCAGTGTACTAGCGGGAGGGAACACAGATACGCAGTATTTT. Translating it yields CASSVLAGGNTDTQYF.

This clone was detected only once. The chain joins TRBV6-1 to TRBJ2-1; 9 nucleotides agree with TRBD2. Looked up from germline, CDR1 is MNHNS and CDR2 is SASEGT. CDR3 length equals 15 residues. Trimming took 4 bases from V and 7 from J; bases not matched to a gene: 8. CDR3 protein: CASSVGGRVSNEQFF. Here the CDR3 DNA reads TGTGCCAGCAGTGTGGGCGGGAGGGTATCAAATGAGCAGTTCTTC.

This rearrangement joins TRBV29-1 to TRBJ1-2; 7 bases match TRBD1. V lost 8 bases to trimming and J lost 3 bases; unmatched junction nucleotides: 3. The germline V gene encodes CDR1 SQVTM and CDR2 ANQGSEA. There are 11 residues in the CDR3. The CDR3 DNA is TGCAGCCATACAGGGGACTATGGCTACACCTTC. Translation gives CSHTGDYGYTF.

This CDR3 is CASSLDRVHEQFF. Here the CDR3 DNA reads TGTGCCAGCAGCCTAGACAGGGTCCATGAGCAGTTCTTC. The chain couples TRBV7-3 to TRBJ2-1; TRBD1 matches at 7 bases. Germline V gives CDR1 SGHTA, CDR2 FQGTGA. CDR3 length equals 13 residues. Trimming cost V 5 bases and J 8 bases; bases outside gene matches: 6.

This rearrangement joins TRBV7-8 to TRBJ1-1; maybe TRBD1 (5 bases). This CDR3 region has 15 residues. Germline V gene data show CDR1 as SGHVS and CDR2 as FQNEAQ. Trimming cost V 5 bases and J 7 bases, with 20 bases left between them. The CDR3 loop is CASSHIRRGVDEAFF. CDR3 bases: TGTGCCAGCAGCCACATCCGAAGGGGTGTGGATGAAGCTTTCTTT.

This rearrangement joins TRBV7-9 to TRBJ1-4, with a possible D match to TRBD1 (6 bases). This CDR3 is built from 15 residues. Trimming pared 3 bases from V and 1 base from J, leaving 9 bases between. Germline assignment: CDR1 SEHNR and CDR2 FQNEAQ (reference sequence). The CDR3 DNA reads TGTGCCAGCAGCTTTATCAGGGGAACTAATGAAAAACTGTTTTTT. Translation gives CASSFIRGTNEKLFF.

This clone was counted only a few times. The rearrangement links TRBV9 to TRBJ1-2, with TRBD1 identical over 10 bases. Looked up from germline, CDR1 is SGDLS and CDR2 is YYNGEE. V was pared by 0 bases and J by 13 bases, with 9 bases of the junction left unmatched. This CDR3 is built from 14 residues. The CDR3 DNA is TGTGCCAGCAGCGTAGGCCGGGACAGGGGCCGTGTCACCTTC. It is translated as CASSVGRDRGRVTF.

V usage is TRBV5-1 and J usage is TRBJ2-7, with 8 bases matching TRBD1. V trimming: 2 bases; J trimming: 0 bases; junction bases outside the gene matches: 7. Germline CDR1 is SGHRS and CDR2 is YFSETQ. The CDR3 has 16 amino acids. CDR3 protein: CASSLRGTGVSYEQYF. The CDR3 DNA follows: TGCGCCAGCAGCTTACGGGGGACAGGCGTCTCCTACGAGCAGTACTTC. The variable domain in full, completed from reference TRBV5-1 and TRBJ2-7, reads KAGVTQTPRYLIKTRGQQVTLSCSPISGHRSVSWYQQTPGQGLQFLFEYFSETQRNKGNFPGRFSGRQFSNSRSEMNVSTLELGDSALYLCASSLRGTGVSYEQYFGPGTRLTVT.

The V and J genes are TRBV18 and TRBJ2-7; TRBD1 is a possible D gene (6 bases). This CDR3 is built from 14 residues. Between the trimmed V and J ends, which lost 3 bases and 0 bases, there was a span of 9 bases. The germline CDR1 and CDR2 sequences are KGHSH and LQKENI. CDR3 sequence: CASSPPTGSYEQYF. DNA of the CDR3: TGTGCCAGCTCACCGCCGACAGGCTCCTACGAGCAGTACTTC.

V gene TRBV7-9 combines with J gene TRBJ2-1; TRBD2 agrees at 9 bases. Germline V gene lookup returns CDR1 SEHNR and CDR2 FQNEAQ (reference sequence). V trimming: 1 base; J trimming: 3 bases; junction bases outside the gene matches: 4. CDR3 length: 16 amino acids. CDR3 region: CASSLGGGRDYNEQFF. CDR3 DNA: TGTGCCAGCAGCTTAGGGGGCGGGAGGGACTACAATGAGCAGTTCTTC.

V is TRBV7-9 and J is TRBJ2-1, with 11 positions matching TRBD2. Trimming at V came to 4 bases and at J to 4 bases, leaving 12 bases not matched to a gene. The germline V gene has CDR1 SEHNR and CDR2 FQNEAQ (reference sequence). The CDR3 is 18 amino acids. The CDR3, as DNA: TGTGCCAGCAGCTCCAGCAACCCCGGGACTAGCGGTTACAATGAGCAGTTCTTC. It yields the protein CASSSSNPGTSGYNEQFF.

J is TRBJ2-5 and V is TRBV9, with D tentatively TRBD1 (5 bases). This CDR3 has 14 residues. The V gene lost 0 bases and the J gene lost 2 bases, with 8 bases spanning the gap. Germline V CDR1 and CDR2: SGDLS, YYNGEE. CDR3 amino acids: CASSVEPGQETQYF. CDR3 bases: TGTGCCAGCAGCGTAGAACCAGGGCAAGAGACCCAGTACTTC.

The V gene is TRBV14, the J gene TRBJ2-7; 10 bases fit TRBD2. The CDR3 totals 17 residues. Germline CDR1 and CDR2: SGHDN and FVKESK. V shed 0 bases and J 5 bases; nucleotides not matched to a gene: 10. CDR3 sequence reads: CASSQDWGAGGPNEQYF. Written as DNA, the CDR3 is TGTGCCAGCAGCCAAGATTGGGGAGCGGGAGGGCCGAACGAGCAGTACTTC.

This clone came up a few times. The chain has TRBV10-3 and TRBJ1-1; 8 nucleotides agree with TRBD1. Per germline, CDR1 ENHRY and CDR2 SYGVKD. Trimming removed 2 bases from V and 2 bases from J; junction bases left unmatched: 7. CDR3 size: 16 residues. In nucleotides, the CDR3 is TGTGCCATCAGTGAGGGACAGGGAGGGGTAAACACTGAAGCTTTCTTT. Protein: CAISEGQGGVNTEAFF.

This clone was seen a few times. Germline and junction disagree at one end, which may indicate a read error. CDR3 residues: CASSQASGGAPIF. In DNA form, the CDR3 reads TGCGCCAGCAGCCAAGCGTCGGGGGGGGCCCCCATTTTT. The genes are TRBV4-3 and TRBJ1-4; D is possibly TRBD1 (6 bases). The CDR3 has 13 amino acids. CDR1 and CDR2 from the germline V gene are LGHNA and YSLEER.

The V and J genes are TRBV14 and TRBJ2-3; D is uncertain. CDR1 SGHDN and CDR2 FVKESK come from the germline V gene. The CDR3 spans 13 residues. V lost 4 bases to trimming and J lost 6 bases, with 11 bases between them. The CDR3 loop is CASSLRVWDTQYF. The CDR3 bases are TGTGCCAGCAGCCTCCGAGTTTGGGATACGCAGTATTTT. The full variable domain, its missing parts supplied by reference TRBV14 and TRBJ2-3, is EAGVTQFPSHSVIEKGQTVTLRCDPISGHDNLYWYRRVMGKEIKFLLHFVKESKQDESGMPNNRFLAERTGGTYSTLKVQPAELEDSGVYFCASSLRVWDTQYFGPGTRLTVL.

CDR3 sequence (DNA): TGTGCCAGCTGGGAGAGTGGTCAGCCCCAGCATTTT. Amino acids: CASWESGQPQHF. This chain links TRBV6-1 with TRBJ1-5; D ambiguous. From germline, CDR1 is MNHNS and CDR2 SASEGT. V was trimmed by 8 bases and J by 6 bases, leaving 11 bases between them. CDR3 length: 12 residues.

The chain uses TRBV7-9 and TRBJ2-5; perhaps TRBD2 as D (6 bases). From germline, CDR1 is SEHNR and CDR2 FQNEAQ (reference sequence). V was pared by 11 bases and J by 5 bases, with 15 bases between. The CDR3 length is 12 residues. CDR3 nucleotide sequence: TGTGCCGGATCGCGCGGGGTGGAGACCCAGTACTTC. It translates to CAGSRGVETQYF.

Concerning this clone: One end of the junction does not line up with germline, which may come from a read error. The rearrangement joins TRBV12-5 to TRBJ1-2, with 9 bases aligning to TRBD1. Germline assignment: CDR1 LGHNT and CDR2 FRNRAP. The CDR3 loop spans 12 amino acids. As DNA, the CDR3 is TGTGCTAGTGGTTTCGAACAGGGGGCGCTTAGGTTC. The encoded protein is CASGFEQGALRF.

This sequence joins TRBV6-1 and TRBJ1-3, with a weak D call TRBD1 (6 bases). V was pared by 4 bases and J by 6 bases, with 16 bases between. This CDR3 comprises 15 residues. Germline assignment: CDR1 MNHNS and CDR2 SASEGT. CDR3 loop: CASSADRGVPNTIYF. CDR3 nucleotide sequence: TGTGCCAGCAGTGCGGACAGAGGTGTGCCAAACACCATATATTTT.

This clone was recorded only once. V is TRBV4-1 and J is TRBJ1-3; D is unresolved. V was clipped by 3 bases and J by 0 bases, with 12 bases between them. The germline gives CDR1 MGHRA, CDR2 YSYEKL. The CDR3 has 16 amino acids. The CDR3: CASSHPGLSSGNTIYF. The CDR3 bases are TGCGCCAGCAGCCATCCCGGACTGAGCTCTGGAAACACCATATATTTT.